The TCR beta chain described here comes from a study of cytomegalovirus exposure and HLA in healthy donors. A remark on this clone: No antigen is known for it.

Study observations and caveats: HLA-A and HLA-B allele assignments for most subjects were reportedly predicted accurately using TCR beta sequences. For most TCR sequences rarity was the rule, although some public TCRs occurred in many donors.

In the PCR, 60 Vbeta and 13 Jbeta primers were used. The method was immunoSEQ multiplex PCR; TCRdb's version includes in-frame clones alone and lacks a portion of them. The data contain 85,000 to 100,000 clones, roughly 73% of them seen just once; the ten biggest clones take up about 7%. This CDR3 region has 16 residues. Per the germline V gene, CDR1 is SGHTA and CDR2 is FQGTGA. The junction had 13 bases not matched to a gene; V was cut back by 5 bases and J by 15 bases. This TCR derives from a man between 50 and 59 years old in good health and CMV-seropositive. This chain links TRBV7-3 with TRBJ2-1, with TRBD2 identical over 16 bases. Sequencing was done on a sample of PBMCs. CDR3 residues: CASSPGPGTSGGALFF. The CDR3 DNA sequence: TGTGCCAGCAGCCCTGGCCCGGGGACTAGCGGGGGGGCCCTGTTCTTC.